This T cell receptor (beta chain) was observed in a study of CD8 T cells in ankylosing spondylitis. The V end lost 1 base, the J end lost 7 bases, and 14 bases lay between the germline ends. Germline CDR1 LGHDT, CDR2 YNNKEL (reference sequence). The CDR3 covers 14 residues. TCRdb reprocessed the 5' RACE reads via MiXCR and lists one record per CDR3 protein. The sample holds about 240,000 distinct CDR3 sequences, around 9.2% seen once. Study results and caveats: The study looked at matched synovial fluid samples from ankylosing spondylitis patients. Disease-linked clones were reported to be significantly enriched there.

A remark on this clonotype: Its antigen is not identified.

V gene TRBV3-1 combines with J gene TRBJ2-7; no reliable D call. Sequencing was done on a sample of blood, either unsorted or a sorted T cell fraction (not recorded which). The sequence was obtained from a male donor with ankylosing spondylitis or in good health (not recorded which). CDR3 nucleotide sequence: TGTGCCAGCAGCCAAGGTGCAGTCCTGGGAGAGCAGTACTTC. Its protein is CASSQGAVLGEQYF.